These 9 T cell receptor beta chains share one sample of origin, sequenced in a study of CDR3 diversity in severe acne. TCRdb itself ran the PCR reads through MiXCR, one entry per CDR3 protein. This table has some 84,000 distinct CDR3 sequences, around half appearing once. Material for sequencing was blood. These receptors were collected from a male donor in good health, serving as a control.

This clonotype was counted between two and nine times. The rearrangement links TRBV19 to TRBJ1-4, with TRBD1 as a possible D gene (5 bases). The CDR3 is made up of 16 amino acids. V lost 0 bases, J lost 5 bases, and 13 bases lay in between. The V gene's germline CDR1 is LNHDA and CDR2 SQIVND (reference sequence). The CDR3 sequence is CASSIDLAGWNEKLFF. The CDR3, as DNA: TGTGCCAGTAGTATAGATCTGGCAGGGTGGAATGAAAAACTGTTTTTT.

This clonotype was picked up a small number of times. The chain carries TRBV10-1 and TRBJ2-7, with 7 positions matching TRBD1. The CDR3 spans 14 residues. In germline, CDR1 is WNHNN, CDR2 SYGVQD (reference sequence). V shed 2 bases and J 4 bases; nucleotides not matched to a gene: 5. CDR3 nucleotide sequence: TGCGCCAGCAGTGAGGTGGCAGGGGGTTACGAGCAGTACTTC. Its translation is CASSEVAGGYEQYF.

A note on this clonotype: This CDR3 fails to terminate in the conserved phenylalanine or tryptophan, so it likely reflects a read error. The gene calls are TRBV20-1 and TRBJ2-1, with D uncertain. CDR1 and CDR2 from the germline V gene are DFQATT and SNEGSKA (reference sequence). The CDR3 sequence is 16 residues long. The CDR3 nucleotides read TGCGGTGCTAGAGTGAGCGCCCAGACCAAAAACAATGGGCAGTTCCTC. Its protein is CGARVSAQTKNNGQFL.

The table lists this clonotype with a few counts. V and J are TRBV4-1 and TRBJ1-2, with TRBD1 matching over 7 bases. Germline values: CDR1 MGHRA, CDR2 YSYEKL. The V and J ends lost 1 base and 4 bases, in that order; junction bases with no gene match: 6. The CDR3 loop spans 15 amino acids. Here the CDR3 DNA reads TGCGCCAGCAGCCAAGGACAGGGAACACTCTATGGCTACACCTTC. Amino acid sequence: CASSQGQGTLYGYTF.

This rearrangement joins TRBV19 to TRBJ1-5; 7 bases fit TRBD1. Germline V lookup: CDR1 LNHDA, CDR2 SQIVND (reference sequence). The CDR3 runs to 14 residues. The trim removed 9 bases at V and 9 bases at J, leaving 14 bases unmatched. The CDR3 DNA follows: TGTGCCAGGTGGTGTAGGGGGCGCGTTCGGCCCCAGCATTTT. Amino acid sequence: CARWCRGRVRPQHF.

With regard to this clonotype: Germline is not matched at one junction end, which may reflect a read error. V gene TRBV30 combines with J gene TRBJ2-5; the D gene could be TRBD1 or TRBD2 (5 bases each). The CDR3 contains 12 residues. CDR1 and CDR2 from the germline V gene are GTSNPN and SVGIG (reference sequence). CDR3 region: CAWKPGQETLCF. In DNA, the CDR3 is TGTGCCTGGAAGCCGGGGCAGGAGACCCTGTGCTTC.

The V and J genes are TRBV20-1 and TRBJ2-5; 7 positions agree with TRBD2. Germline CDR1 is DFQATT and CDR2 is SNEGSKA (reference sequence). The V and J ends lost 3 bases and 2 bases, in that order; junction bases with no gene match: 12. This CDR3 contains 16 residues. The CDR3 DNA reads as TGCAGTGCTAGGACACTTAAGATGGGAGGGCAAGAGACCCAGTACTTC. Translation gives CSARTLKMGGQETQYF.

The chain uses TRBV20-1 and TRBJ2-1; 7 bases map to TRBD1. The CDR3 is 12 amino acids. J lost 5 bases, V lost 6 bases, and 4 bases had no gene match. Germline CDR1 is DFQATT and CDR2 is SNEGSKA (reference sequence). The CDR3 DNA sequence: TGCAGTGCGGCTGGGACAGACAATGAGCAGTTCTTC. It encodes CSAAGTDNEQFF.

This clonotype was picked up a small number of times. This chain uses TRBV18 with TRBJ2-2; the D is unclear. V was cut by 0 bases and J by 5 bases, with 4 bases left in between. Germline V CDR1 and CDR2: KGHSH, LQKENI. There are 13 residues in the CDR3. CDR3 residues: CASSPPRTGELFF. As DNA, the CDR3 is TGTGCCAGCTCACCACCGAGGACCGGGGAGCTGTTTTTT.